This T cell receptor (beta chain) stems from a study of identical twins. General study results and limits: Zero-insertion results could be subject to partial confounding by invariant MAIT and iNKT cells. Beta out-of-frame sequences displayed a weaker excess of sharing between twins. Reduced insertions were recorded for abundant cord blood beta clonotypes, with no such pattern in memory repertoires.

This clonotype was detected ten times or more. Its antigen is not known. TCRdb reprocessed the 5' RACE reads with MiXCR, giving one entry per CDR3 protein. The sample holds around 570,000 distinct CDR3 sequences, 7.5% to 10% seen once. These data were also filed under a second study, of yellow fever vaccine responses in identical twins.

The sequence was collected from a woman aged 18-29 years in good health. Sequencing used PBMCs.

The chain's CDR3 is CASSRGQGRDEQFF. CDR3 nucleotide sequence: TGTGCCAGCAGCAGGGGACAGGGTAGAGATGAGCAGTTCTTC. The rearrangement links TRBV12-3 or TRBV12-4 to TRBJ2-1; TRBD1 aligns across 9 bases. This CDR3 comprises 14 residues. V lost 6 bases and J lost 8; bases outside the gene matches: 8.